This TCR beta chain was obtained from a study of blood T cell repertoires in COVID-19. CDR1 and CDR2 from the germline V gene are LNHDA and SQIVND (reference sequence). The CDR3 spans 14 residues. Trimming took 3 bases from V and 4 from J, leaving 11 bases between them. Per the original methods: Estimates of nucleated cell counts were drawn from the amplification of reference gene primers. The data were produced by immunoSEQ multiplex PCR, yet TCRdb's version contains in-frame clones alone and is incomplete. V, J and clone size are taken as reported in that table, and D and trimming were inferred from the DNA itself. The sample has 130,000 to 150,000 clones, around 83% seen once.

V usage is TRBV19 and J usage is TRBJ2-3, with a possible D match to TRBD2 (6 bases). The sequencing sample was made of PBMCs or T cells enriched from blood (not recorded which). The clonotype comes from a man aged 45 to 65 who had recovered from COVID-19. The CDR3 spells CASSMGLFPDTQYF. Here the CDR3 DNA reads TGTGCCAGTAGTATGGGACTCTTTCCAGATACGCAGTATTTT.